Shown below are 6 T cell receptor beta chains from a single sample sequenced in a study of T-cell memory formation after mild COVID-19. Via MiXCR, TCRdb re-called the 5' RACE reads, giving one row per CDR3 protein. Altogether 350,000 or so distinct CDR3 sequences are present, 20% to 25% being singletons, with the ten largest covering around a fifth. Specimen: PBMCs or a T cell subset sorted from them (not recorded which). These TCRs come from a young man who had mild COVID-19 (a few samples of this study predate the infection). Cell type and time point are not known.

This clonotype appeared a few times. The chain joins TRBV19 to TRBJ2-1, with TRBD2 as a possible D gene (7 bases). Deletions cut 6 bases from V and 8 bases from J, with 14 bases between. The CDR3 runs to 13 residues. Germline-derived CDR1 and CDR2 are LNHDA and SQIVND (reference sequence). The CDR3 loop reads CASSWTRGDEQFF. In nucleotides, the CDR3 is TGTGCCAGTAGCTGGACTAGGGGGGATGAGCAGTTCTTC.

The chain employs TRBV18 and TRBJ1-3, with D possibly TRBD1 on 5 matching bases. Germline values: CDR1 KGHSH, CDR2 LQKENI. Trimming removed 2 bases at V and 3 bases at J, with 14 bases between. The CDR3 is 16 amino acids. Here the CDR3 reads CASSPVTLQGGNTIYF. Written as DNA, the CDR3 is TGTGCCAGCTCACCAGTCACACTTCAGGGTGGAAACACCATATATTTT.

This rearrangement joins TRBV5-1 to TRBJ2-2; the D call may be TRBD1 or TRBD2 (5 bases each). CDR3 length: 14 amino acids. Trimming removed 5 bases from V and 2 bases from J, with 10 bases in between. Germline CDR1 SGHRS, CDR2 YFSETQ. CDR3: CASSRDLNTGELFF. The CDR3 coding sequence is TGCGCCAGCAGTAGGGACCTAAACACCGGGGAGCTGTTTTTT.

The table lists this clonotype with a few counts. V gene TRBV4-1 combines with J gene TRBJ1-1; a possible D gene is TRBD1 (5 bases). Germline CDR1 and CDR2: MGHRA and YSYEKL. V was trimmed by 3 bases and J by 6 bases, leaving 14 bases between them. The CDR3 length is 14 residues. In DNA, the CDR3 is TGCGCCAGCAGCCACTTTATACTGGGGCCTGAAGCTTTCTTT. Translated: CASSHFILGPEAFF.

This clonotype was seen more than once but under ten times. CDR3 bases: TGTGCCAGCAGCTCGGACAGTCAGGGATACACCTTC. Translated: CASSSDSQGYTF. The chain combines TRBV7-9 with TRBJ1-2; D may be TRBD1 (6 bases). This CDR3 is built from 12 residues. Germline V gene lookup returns CDR1 SEHNR and CDR2 FQNEAQ (reference sequence). Between the trimmed V and J ends, which lost 4 bases and 11 bases, there was a span of 14 bases.

This clonotype was recorded a few times. This chain connects TRBV29-1 to TRBJ2-7; D gene uncertain. V was pared by 4 bases and J by 5 bases, with 21 bases between. The CDR3 extends over 15 amino acids. Germline-derived CDR1 and CDR2 are SQVTM and ANQGSEA. CDR3 loop: CSVGFSYTSEDEQYF. The DNA for the CDR3 is TGCAGCGTTGGTTTTTCGTACACTTCTGAGGACGAGCAGTACTTC.